This TCR beta chain stems from a study of beta chain features in type 1 diabetes. Trimming stripped 4 bases from V and 6 bases from J, with 16 bases between. The CDR3 loop spans 14 amino acids. Germline V gene sequence: CDR1 SGHVS, CDR2 FNYEAQ. The sequenced template was cDNA made from the entire isolated RNA. Assay used: immunoSEQ multiplex PCR; TCRdb lists only in-frame clones, some missing. Here the sample spans 200,000 to 250,000 clones, roughly 30% being singletons. The V call is TRBV7-6, the J call TRBJ2-7; TRBD1 or TRBD2 may be the D gene (5 bases each). Sequencing was performed on central memory CD4+ T cells from blood. The clonotype was recovered from a man aged 30 to 45 in good health. The CDR3 sequence: CASSSRTGGGEQYF. The CDR3 coding sequence is TGTGCCAGCAGCTCCCGGACGGGTGGGGGCGAGCAGTACTTC. The full variable domain, with the rest looked up from reference TRBV7-6 and TRBJ2-7, is GAGVSQSPRYKVTKRGQDVALRCDPISGHVSLYWYRQALGQGPEFLTYFNYEAQQDKSGLPNDRFSAERPEGSISTLTIQRTEQRDSAMYRCASSSRTGGGEQYFGPGTRLTVT.